Listed below are T cell receptor beta chains from one sample, sequenced in a study of blood T cell repertoires in COVID-19. Clones were sequenced by immunoSEQ multiplex PCR, and TCRdb holds only the in-frame ones, with some missing. This table has roughly 150,000 clones, 83% appearing once. Sequencing was done on a sample of peripheral blood. All receptors come from a woman in her seventies who had recovered from COVID-19. Both conserved end residues are trimmed from each CDR3.

V gene	J gene	CDR3 protein
TRBV5-5	TRBJ1-2	ASSTPGLRGYT
TRBV5-1	TRBJ2-7	ASSLGRGRERN
TRBV11-3	TRBJ1-1	ASSQSGWETEAF
TRBV3-1/TRBV3-2	TRBJ2-1	ASSQGKAGGGDEQF
TRBV5-1	TRBJ2-7	ASSPPQGYYEQY
TRBV6-1	TRBJ1-2	ASSEAGDSYGYT
TRBV11-1	TRBJ1-1	ASSPRGENTEAF
TRBV10-3	TRBJ1-1	AITSAPGGTEAF
TRBV28	TRBJ1-3	ATGRGSGNTIY
TRBV10-3	TRBJ1-2	ATRDTTNYGYT
TRBV20-1	TRBJ1-2	STTLYGYT
TRBV28	TRBJ2-1	ASSRGRAVSGRNNEQF
TRBV5-1	TRBJ1-4	ASSFRVREDEKLF
TRBV18	TRBJ2-5	ASSPHPGGQETQY
TRBV5-1	TRBJ1-1	ASSLARAGTTEAF
TRBV7-6	TRBJ1-3	ASSPPSTGEIGNTIY
TRBV18	TRBJ2-2	ASSPTGVGELF
TRBV6-4	TRBJ2-5	ASSDSRETQY
TRBV14	TRBJ1-3	ASSQAPNTIY
TRBV18	TRBJ1-2	ASSPTGTGQGRSWGYT
TRBV18	TRBJ1-3	ASSPPSRGPGNTIY
TRBV28	TRBJ2-7	ASSWRSHRFSSSYEQY
TRBV7-9	TRBJ1-1	ASSLTAGNTEAF
TRBV30	TRBJ1-3	AWSVGGTGRGNTIY
TRBV5-1	TRBJ2-2	ASSQGQDTGELF
TRBV5-4	TRBJ2-7	ASSLGQGTSYEQY
TRBV7-3	TRBJ1-6	ASSLNSGQNSPLH
TRBV7-2	TRBJ2-7	ASSLLARTYEQY
TRBV3-1/TRBV3-2	TRBJ1-2	ASSGDRGPRGYT
TRBV5-1	TRBJ2-7	ASSHRGGYEQY
TRBV2	TRBJ2-5	ASSDGQGAWETQY
TRBV5-4	TRBJ1-2	ASSTLDRYNGYT
TRBV19	TRBJ1-2	ASSPTDRLWGYT
TRBV6-1	TRBJ2-3	ASSELGEGGDTQY
TRBV7-3	TRBJ2-5	ASSSIGTSGAGTQY
TRBV28	TRBJ1-5	ASRSRLSGNQPQH
TRBV25-1	TRBJ1-1	ASSDPGTGDTEAF
TRBV9	TRBJ2-1	ASSTARGGSYNEQF
TRBV20-1	TRBJ2-7	SADNYEQY
TRBV5-6	TRBJ2-7	ASSLGQNSYEQY
TRBV24-1	TRBJ1-5	ATSDSSAGNQPQH
TRBV4-3	TRBJ1-1	ASSPMTGVTEAF